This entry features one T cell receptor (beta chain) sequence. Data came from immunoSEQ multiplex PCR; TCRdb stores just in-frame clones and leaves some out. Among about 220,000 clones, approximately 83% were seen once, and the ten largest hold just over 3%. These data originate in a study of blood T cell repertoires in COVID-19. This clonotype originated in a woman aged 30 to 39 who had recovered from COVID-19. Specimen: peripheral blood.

The DNA of the CDR3 is TGTGCCAGCAGCCAAGATAGTAGGCGGGGAAACACCGGGGAGCTGTTTTTT. This encodes CASSQDSRRGNTGELFF. The chain couples TRBV3-1 (or the pseudogene TRBV3-2) to TRBJ2-2, with D tentatively TRBD2 (6 bases). The CDR3 sequence is 17 residues long. Germline assignment: CDR1 LGHDT and CDR2 YNNKEL (reference sequence). The V gene lost 0 bases and the J gene lost 2 bases, with 13 bases spanning the gap.